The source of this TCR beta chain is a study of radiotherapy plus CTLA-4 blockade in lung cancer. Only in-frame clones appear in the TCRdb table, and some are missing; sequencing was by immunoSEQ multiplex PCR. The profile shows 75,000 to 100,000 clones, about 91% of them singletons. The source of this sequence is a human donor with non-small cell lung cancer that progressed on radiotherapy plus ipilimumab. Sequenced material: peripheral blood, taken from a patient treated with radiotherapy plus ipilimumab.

The CDR3 bases are TGTGCCAGCAGCTCTTTGCATCAGCCCCAGCATTTT. It encodes CASSSLHQPQHF. The chain joins TRBV2 to TRBJ1-5, with unresolved D. Deletions cut 6 bases from V and 5 bases from J, with 8 bases between. CDR3 length: 12 amino acids. Germline CDR1 SNHLY, CDR2 FYNNEI.